This T cell receptor beta chain was documented in a study of prognosis after radiotherapy for stage I lung cancer. Study-wide results and caveats: The number of unique TCR clones went down after stereotactic body radiation therapy, with a median of around 9,500 versus 6,500. Gene usage, both TRBV and TRBJ, reportedly differed between patients with metastases and patients without them.

This CDR3 has 14 amino acids. V lost 2 bases and J lost 1, with 9 bases in between. Germline-derived CDR1 and CDR2 are GTSNPN and SVGIG (reference sequence). A note on this clonotype: Its specificity is not known.

Multiplex PCR in two rounds served to amplify TCR beta CDR3 from genomic DNA. Primers (each specific to one TRBV or TRBJ gene) were used in first-round PCR. TCRdb independently ran MiXCR on the multiplex PCR reads; one entry per CDR3 protein. The data show more than 9,000 distinct CDR3 sequences, with roughly 51% seen just once and roughly 7% held by the top ten. The clonotype was recovered from a donor aged 50 or older with non-small cell lung cancer. The sequenced sample was PBMCs, obtained before or after stereotactic body radiation therapy (not recorded which). The genes are TRBV30 and TRBJ1-5; a weak D match, TRBD1 (6 bases). In DNA form, the CDR3 reads TGTGCCTGGAGTACAGGACAGAGCAATCAGCCCCAGCATTTT. Amino acid sequence: CAWSTGQSNQPQHF.